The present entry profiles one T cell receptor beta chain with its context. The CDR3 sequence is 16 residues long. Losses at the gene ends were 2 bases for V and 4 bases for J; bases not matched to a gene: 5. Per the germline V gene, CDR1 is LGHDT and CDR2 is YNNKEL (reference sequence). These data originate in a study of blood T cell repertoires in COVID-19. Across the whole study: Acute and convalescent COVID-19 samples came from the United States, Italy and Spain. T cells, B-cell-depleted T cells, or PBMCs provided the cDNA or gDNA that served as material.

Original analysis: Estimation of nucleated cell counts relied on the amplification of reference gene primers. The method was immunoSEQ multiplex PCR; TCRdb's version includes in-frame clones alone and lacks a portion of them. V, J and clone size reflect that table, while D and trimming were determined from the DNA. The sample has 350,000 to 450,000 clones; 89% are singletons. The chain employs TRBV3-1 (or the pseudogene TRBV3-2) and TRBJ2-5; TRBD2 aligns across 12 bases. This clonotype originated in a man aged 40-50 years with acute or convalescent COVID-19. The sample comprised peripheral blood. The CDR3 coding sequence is TGTGCCAGCAGCCAAAGAACTAGCGGGGGGCCAGAGACCCAGTACTTC. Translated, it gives CASSQRTSGGPETQYF.